These T cell receptor beta chains were read from a single sample in a study of control samples from healthy donors and cancer patients. Libraries were prepared by immunoSEQ multiplex PCR; TCRdb keeps only in-frame clonotypes and omits some of them. Of around 68,000 clones listed, nearly 85% are singletons. Sequencing used blood. Every receptor here comes from a man between 60 and 75 years old in good health. CDR3s include the opening cysteine and the closing phenylalanine or tryptophan. Fields, in order: V gene, J gene, D gene, CDR3 DNA, CDR3 protein. The D gene is left open where the match is weak.

>TRBV6-6|TRBJ2-3|-
TGTGCCAGCAGTCCCGAGGGGGAGGTGATTCAGTATTTT
CASSPEGEVIQYF
>TRBV15|TRBJ1-2|-
TGTGCCACCAGCAGCATAGATCGAAATAACTATGGCTACACCTTC
CATSSIDRNNYGYTF
>TRBV5-1|TRBJ2-1|-
TGCGCCAGCAGCTTGCACGACAGCTCCTACAATGAGCAGTTCTTC
CASSLHDSSYNEQFF
>TRBV5-1|TRBJ2-1|TRBD2
TGCGCCAGCAGCCTTAGCGGGAGTGTATTGAATGAGCAGTTCTTC
CASSLSGSVLNEQFF
>TRBV9|TRBJ1-3|-
TGTGCCAGCAGCGTCGACATGGGGGGCGCAGGAAACACCATATATTTT
CASSVDMGGAGNTIYF
>TRBV19|TRBJ1-5|-
TGTGCCAGTACCAAACCGACAGGTGCATATAGCAATCAGCCCCAGCATTTT
CASTKPTGAYSNQPQHF
>TRBV19|TRBJ2-7|-
TGTGCCACCTCAACAATCCAGGGAACAAGATCTCACGAGCAGTACTTC
CATSTIQGTRSHEQYF
>TRBV19|TRBJ1-5|-
TGTGCCAGTAGTATAAGCTCGCAGGGCCATCAGCCCCAGCATTTT
CASSISSQGHQPQHF
>TRBV11-2|TRBJ2-1|TRBD2
TGTGCCAGCAGCTCTGTAGCGGGGGGGATCTACAATGAGCAGTTCTTC
CASSSVAGGIYNEQFF
>TRBV6-5|TRBJ2-7|TRBD2
TGTGCCAGCAGTTACTCCGGACTAGCGGCTTACGAGCAGTACTTC
CASSYSGLAAYEQYF
>TRBV6-5|TRBJ2-3|TRBD2
TGTGCCAGCAGGGGTCTAGCGGGCTACACAGATACGCAGTATTTT
CASRGLAGYTDTQYF